This TCR beta chain originates from a study of regulatory and conventional T cells in RAG deficiency (dated by TCRdb to the late 2010s). Describing the broader study: High-throughput TCR beta sequencing was used to compare the diversity and composition of the Treg, conventional CD4+ and CD8+ T cell repertoires of RAG-deficient patients with those of healthy controls. Summary of the overall study and its limitations: For some subjects, some T-cell subset analyses were not performed. All patient T-cell subsets had shorter CDR3 lengths; Omenn syndrome patients showed >85% Treg-Tconv repertoire overlap at nucleotide and amino acid level. Markedly lower Shannon entropy and higher Simpson indices were observed in RAG-deficient patients than in control T-cell subpopulations. Unique TCR beta sequences from Treg cells were roughly 99-fold fewer in Omenn syndrome and CID/AS patients than controls, versus around 9.1-fold for other subsets. The CD25-high CD127-low cells sorted from Omenn syndrome patients may be peripherally activated cells rather than true Treg cells.

Via the germline V gene, CDR1 is MNHNS and CDR2 SASEGT. Ends trimmed: V by 0 bases, J by 5 bases; bases unmatched to a gene: 8. CDR3 length: 16 amino acids, cysteine to phenylalanine. Only the CDR3 portion is preserved as DNA: 48 bases, with reading frame beginning at the first base. Before genomic DNA was extracted, conventional CD4+ T cells were isolated from blood as CD25-low CD127-high cells. Seven to nine healthy control donors were used as the comparison group for repertoire analyses. Library method: the immunoSEQ multiplex PCR assay. Genomic DNA from the sorted T-cell subsets was used to amplify rearranged TCR beta chain products, which were then sequenced. The authors processed their data as follows. Shannon entropy and Simpson indices were used to measure the diversity of productive TCR beta rearrangements in each repertoire. Clonal expansion was assessed using the summed frequency of the 100 most abundant productive TCR beta clonotypes among total reads. The TRB repertoires were scored with a self-reactivity index that is based on amino acid usage at CDR3beta positions 6 and 7. Two-way ANOVA was used for repertoire analyses, while Student t or Mann-Whitney tests were used for flow cytometric analyses. Not all clones reach the TCRdb copy of this immuneACCESS table, which keeps in-frame sequences only. Checked studies attribute under half of the gap to unresolved V genes and leave the rest unexplained. For V, J and clone size, that table is used; D and trimming come from the DNA. Within this sample are more than 35,000 clones, with 90% of them counted one time only. Clones ranked in the top ten supply 0.5% to 0.55% of the sample.

In regard to this clone: Its specific antigen is unknown. Base quality data are lacking; no much larger clone is found one base away.

These same data were also listed under a study on regulatory T cells. The second paper further reports: The multiplex PCR used 52 forward TRBV primers and 13 reverse TRBJ primers, with assay-based and computational corrections for amplification bias. In patients, repertoires had restricted unique TRB V-J pairs and skewed V and J gene usage, with regulatory T cells showing the most marked changes. Between CD3G-deficient patients and healthy controls, the study compared T-cell receptor beta repertoires in sorted regulatory T cells, conventional CD4+ T cells and CD8+ T cells. Peripheral blood mononuclear cells were isolated by Ficoll density separation. Within the immunoSEQ assay, multiplex PCR amplified rearranged TRB loci from genomic DNA. TRB amplicons were sequenced on an Illumina HiSeq platform. Custom algorithms error-filtered the raw sequences and aligned the raw sequences to reference gene sequences, after which the immunoSEQ online tools were used for analysis. Frequencies of productive and nonproductive TRB rearrangements were assessed among unique sequences as well as among total sequences. Prism software was used to run t tests, Mann-Whitney tests or two-way ANOVA for comparisons between groups.

Sequencing used CD4+ effector T cells sorted from blood. The TCR originated in a human donor in good health. The sequence links TRBV6-1 to TRBJ1-2; the junction holds 8 bases that match TRBD1. The nucleotide sequence is given as TGTGCCAGCAGTGAAGCCTGGACAGGGAGTGGGTATGGCTACACCTTC. Its amino acids are CASSEAWTGSGYGYTF.